The 20 T cell receptor beta chains below all came from one sample that was sequenced in a study of cytomegalovirus exposure and HLA in healthy donors. Researchers ran the PCR with 60 Vbeta and 13 Jbeta primers. Using immunoSEQ multiplex PCR, the repertoire was profiled, and TCRdb retains in-frame clones only, with some absent. The data contain some 130,000 clones, over 60% of them seen just once; the ten biggest clones take up approximately 4.2%. Sequenced input: PBMCs. The receptors here all came from a male donor in good health and CMV-seropositive.

The rearrangement links TRBV19 to TRBJ2-1; 11 positions match TRBD2. J lost 4 bases, V lost 3 bases, and 5 bases had no gene match. The germline gives CDR1 LNHDA, CDR2 SQIVND (reference sequence). CDR3 length equals 16 residues. The CDR3 region has the DNA TGTGCCAGTAGTATTATAGCGGGGGGGGTTTACAATGAGCAGTTCTTC. Encoded protein: CASSIIAGGVYNEQFF. Full variable domain (remainder filled in from reference TRBV19 and TRBJ2-1): DGGITQSPKYLFRKEGQNVTLSCEQNLNHDAMYWYRQDPGQGLRLIYYSQIVNDFQKGDIAEGYSVSREKKESFPLTVTSAQKNPTAFYLCASSIIAGGVYNEQFFGPGTRLTVL.

The chain employs TRBV14 and TRBJ2-3; TRBD2 matches 12 bases. The CDR3 runs 17 residues. Germline CDR1 SGHDN, CDR2 FVKESK. The V gene end was trimmed by 4 bases and the J gene end by 2 bases; junction bases not matched to a gene: 7. The DNA of the CDR3 is TGTGCCAGCAGCCCACCACTAGCGGGAGGCGTCACAGATACGCAGTATTTT. Translation gives CASSPPLAGGVTDTQYF.

The chain carries TRBV27 and TRBJ1-1; no clear D gene. The CDR3 is 15 residues long. V lost 1 base and J lost 1, with 10 bases in between. Germline-derived CDR1 and CDR2 are MNHEY and SMNVEV (reference sequence). This chain's CDR3 is CASSLFARSNTEAFF. The CDR3 DNA reads TGTGCCAGCAGTTTATTCGCCAGGTCGAACACTGAAGCTTTCTTT.

The gene calls are TRBV28 and TRBJ2-7; D might be TRBD1 (6 bases). This CDR3 contains 14 residues. Germline loops: CDR1 MDHEN, CDR2 SYDVKM. V lost 3 bases and J lost 1, with 10 bases in between. The CDR3 is CASSLRQASYEQYF. The CDR3 DNA reads TGTGCCAGCAGTTTGCGACAGGCTTCCTACGAGCAGTACTTC.

The V and J genes are TRBV28 and TRBJ2-5; D gene uncertain. The ends were cut back, 3 bases at V and 1 base at J, with 15 bases in the middle. Germline CDR1 reads MDHEN; CDR2 reads SYDVKM. The CDR3 is 16 residues long. Written as DNA, the CDR3 is TGTGCCAGCAGTTTTGGGCAGGTTGGCCCCCAAGAGACCCAGTACTTC. Residues: CASSFGQVGPQETQYF.

V is TRBV7-2 and J is TRBJ1-4; possible D gene TRBD1, 5 bases. Germline V gene data show CDR1 as SGHTA and CDR2 as FQGNSA. The germline V and J ends were trimmed by 6 bases and 0 bases, with 11 bases remaining between them. The CDR3 loop spans 15 amino acids. Here the CDR3 reads CASSFQQATNEKLFF. CDR3 in DNA: TGTGCCAGCAGTTTCCAACAGGCAACTAATGAAAAACTGTTTTTT.

The chain uses TRBV2 and TRBJ2-2; 7 bases line up with TRBD2. Germline values: CDR1 SNHLY, CDR2 FYNNEI. V gave up 6 bases and J gave up 5 bases; unmatched junction bases: 6. CDR3 length equals 14 residues. CDR3 loop: CASRQSGVTGELFF. CDR3 DNA: TGTGCCAGCAGACAGAGCGGGGTTACCGGGGAGCTGTTTTTT.

The rearrangement links TRBV5-4 to TRBJ1-6, with 8 bases fitting TRBD1. Looked up from germline, CDR1 is SGHNT and CDR2 is YYREEE (reference sequence). The V segment lost 4 bases and the J segment 4 bases; nucleotides outside the gene matches: 7. The CDR3 loop spans 16 amino acids. The CDR3: CASSHIGQGYNSPLHF. The CDR3, as DNA: TGTGCCAGCAGCCACATCGGACAGGGATATAATTCACCCCTCCACTTT. The whole variable domain, remainder taken from reference TRBV5-4 and TRBJ1-6, is ETGVTQSPTHLIKTRGQQVTLRCSSQSGHNTVSWYQQALGQGPQFIFQYYREEENGRGNFPPRFSGLQFPNYSSELNVNALELDDSALYLCASSHIGQGYNSPLHFGNGTRLTVT.

J is TRBJ2-1 and V is TRBV18; tentative D call: TRBD1 (6 bases). The V end was cut by 4 bases, the J end by 9 bases, with 13 bases between. The CDR3 has 13 amino acids. CDR1 KGHSH and CDR2 LQKENI come from the germline V gene. CDR3: CASSLKQGIEQFF. CDR3 bases: TGTGCCAGCTCACTGAAACAGGGAATTGAGCAGTTCTTC.

The rearrangement links TRBV28 to TRBJ2-7, with TRBD2 identical over 7 bases. This CDR3 comprises 16 residues. Germline CDR1 reads MDHEN; CDR2 reads SYDVKM. V shed 4 bases and J 5 bases; nucleotides not matched to a gene: 14. As DNA, the CDR3 is TGTGCCAGCAGTTCCGGGGGGACGGGCTTTTGGCACGAGCAGTACTTC. Protein product: CASSSGGTGFWHEQYF.

This sequence joins TRBV28 and TRBJ1-5; 10 bases are shared with TRBD1. This CDR3 region has 15 residues. Germline V gives CDR1 MDHEN, CDR2 SYDVKM. J gave up 4 bases and V 6 bases, and 6 bases lay outside the gene matches. The CDR3 sequence is CASRHSDRGNQPQHF. The CDR3 coding sequence is TGTGCCAGCAGACACTCGGACAGGGGGAATCAGCCCCAGCATTTT.

The rearrangement uses TRBV20-1 and TRBJ1-1; D remains ambiguous. The germline CDR1 and CDR2 sequences are DFQATT and SNEGSKA (reference sequence). Trimming shortened V by 1 base and J by 8 bases, and 8 bases separated the two germline ends. The CDR3 is 11 residues long. The CDR3 region is CSARGHLEAFF. CDR3 nucleotides: TGCAGTGCTAGAGGGCACCTGGAAGCTTTCTTT.

The V and J genes are TRBV30 and TRBJ1-1; D unclear. V lost 5 bases to trimming and J lost 0 bases, with 4 bases between them. Germline V gene sequence: CDR1 GTSNPN, CDR2 SVGIG (reference sequence). The CDR3 sequence is 11 residues long. The CDR3 loop is CAWVMNTEAFF. For the CDR3, the DNA is TGTGCCTGGGTTATGAACACTGAAGCTTTCTTT.

V gene TRBV5-1 combines with J gene TRBJ2-7, with 7 bases identical to TRBD2. V shed 6 bases, J shed 5 bases, and the junction held 11 bases outside the gene matches. The length of the CDR3 is 14 residues. The germline V gene encodes CDR1 SGHRS and CDR2 YFSETQ. The CDR3 bases are TGCGCCAGCACCCGGGGGGACGGGGTCAACGAGCAGTACTTC. Its protein product is CASTRGDGVNEQYF.

V and J are TRBV20-1 and TRBJ2-1; TRBD1 matches at 8 bases. The ends lost 5 bases at V and 7 bases at J; junction bases unmatched: 1. Germline V CDR1 and CDR2: DFQATT, SNEGSKA (reference sequence). There are 11 residues in the CDR3. The CDR3 reads CSAYRGNEQFF. Here the CDR3 DNA reads TGCAGTGCTTACAGGGGGAATGAGCAGTTCTTC.

The rearrangement links TRBV28 to TRBJ2-1; TRBD1 agrees at 9 bases. The junction had 11 bases not matched to a gene; V was cut back by 0 bases and J by 5 bases. Germline V gene sequence: CDR1 MDHEN, CDR2 SYDVKM. The CDR3 has 18 amino acids. The chain's CDR3 is CASSLWTIMGQGNNEQFF. CDR3 DNA sequence: TGTGCCAGCAGTTTATGGACAATCATGGGACAGGGAAACAATGAGCAGTTCTTC.

This chain joins TRBV28 and TRBJ2-2; a weak D match, TRBD1 (5 bases). The CDR3 has 14 residues. V lost 10 bases, J lost 5 bases, and 17 bases lay in between. CDR1 and CDR2 from the germline V gene are MDHEN and SYDVKM. The CDR3 loop is CATDTTVGTGELFF. The DNA of the CDR3 is TGTGCCACGGACACGACCGTGGGGACCGGGGAGCTGTTTTTT.

The chain carries TRBV6-1 and TRBJ1-3; weak D call: TRBD1 (5 bases). Germline V gene data show CDR1 as MNHNS and CDR2 as SASEGT. Trimming cost V 3 bases and J 0 bases, with 15 bases left between them. This CDR3 comprises 17 residues. In nucleotides, the CDR3 is TGTGCCAGCAGTGAGCAGGGCCTTTTTAGCTCTGGAAACACCATATATTTT. Its protein product is CASSEQGLFSSGNTIYF.

The table lists this clone with a few counts. The chain couples TRBV14 to TRBJ1-3; 7 nucleotides line up with TRBD1. Germline CDR1 and CDR2: SGHDN and FVKESK. Trimming took 2 bases from V and 3 from J; bases not matched to a gene: 10. This CDR3 region has 17 residues. As DNA, the CDR3 is TGTGCCAGCAGCCAAAGAACAGGGGAATATGTTGGAAACACCATATATTTT. Protein: CASSQRTGEYVGNTIYF.

A word on this clone: The junction departs from germline at one end; a sequencing error may be responsible. The chain has TRBV29-1 and TRBJ2-1, with D possibly matching TRBD1 (7 bases). This CDR3 has 11 amino acids. Germline-derived CDR1 and CDR2 are SQVTM and ANQGSEA. CDR3 region: CSVPTRQGRLF. CDR3 bases: TGCAGCGTCCCGACTAGACAGGGTAGGCTCTTC.